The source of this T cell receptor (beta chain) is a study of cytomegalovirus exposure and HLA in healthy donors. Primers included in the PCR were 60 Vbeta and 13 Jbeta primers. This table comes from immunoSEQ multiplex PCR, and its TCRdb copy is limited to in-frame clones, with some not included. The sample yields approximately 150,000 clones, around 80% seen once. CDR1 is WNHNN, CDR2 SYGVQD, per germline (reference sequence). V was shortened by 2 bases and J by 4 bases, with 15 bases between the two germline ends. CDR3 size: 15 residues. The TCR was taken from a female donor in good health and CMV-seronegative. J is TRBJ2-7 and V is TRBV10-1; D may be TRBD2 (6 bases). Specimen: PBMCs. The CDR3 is CASSEPEGFKYEQYF. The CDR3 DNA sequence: TGCGCCAGCAGTGAGCCGGAGGGTTTCAAGTACGAGCAGTACTTC.